This T cell receptor beta chain was obtained from a study of blood T cells in healthy people across ages (dated by TCRdb to the mid-2010s). In terms of the full investigation: In model experiments, template switching captured roughly one uniquely barcoded TCR beta cDNA molecule for every two T cells. The study measured age-related changes in TCR beta repertoire diversity using deep sequencing normalized with unique cDNA molecular identifiers. The donors were split into four age groups: young (average around 16 years), middle-aged (about 40), aged (over 55) and long-lived (over 75). To avoid experimental bias, donors of different ages were randomly spread across the sequencing lanes. Two additional independent replicas of 1 million unique cDNA reads from the same blood draw were analyzed for two donors (one aged 18 to 30 and one aged 80 or older). Broad study findings and their caveats: Because profiling used bulk unsorted PBMCs, naive and antigen-experienced compartments could not be compared conclusively. As age increased, observed TCR beta diversity per million T cells dropped in a roughly linear way, and a significant reduction was already evident by age around 41. Compared with the aged group, more naive CD4+ T cells, fewer expanded clones and increased TCR diversity were shown by the long-lived group, suggesting age selection. Because the CMV infection status of the donors was unknown, age-related changes in expanded clonotypes may potentially have been confounded. Total diversity estimates from one million sequenced T cells were considered lower bounds and underestimates. Observed TCR beta diversity correlated strongly with the percentage of naive T cells measured by flow cytometry.

For CDR1 and CDR2, the germline V gene lists SGDLS and YYNGEE. At the junction V is shortened by 0 bases and J by 2 bases, with 11 bases in between. Inclusive of the bounding cysteine and phenylalanine, the CDR3 is 15 residues long. CDR3 DNA is the only sequence kept; it has 45 bases, read in frame from the first base. Systemically healthy Caucasian individuals from Russia, approximately 39 in total and aged roughly 6 to 95 years, were included as donors. Roughly 10 milliliters of peripheral blood were collected from each donor into EDTA-treated Vacutainer tubes. Ficoll-Paque density-gradient centrifugation was used to isolate PBMCs, with at least 6.5 million per sample. Total RNA was extracted from PBMCs with Trizol reagent, with at least 5.5 micrograms obtained per sample. The percentages of naive CD45RAhigh/CD27high T cells were determined by flow cytometry on a PBMC aliquot from every donor. The library came from 5' RACE. TCRdb lists the instrument as Illumina HiSeq 2500. A second PCR of about 6 to 12 cycles was run with a J-beta primer mix and a sample-barcoded 5' primer. A unique molecular identifier was introduced onto each TCR beta cDNA molecule by a template-switch 5' adaptor carrying 12 random nucleotides. Each sample yielded at least 3 million CDR3-containing paired-end reads. All of the RNA was converted into first-strand cDNA using the Mint cDNA synthesis kit, with a TRBC-specific oligonucleotide serving as the primer. Following uracil-DNA glycosylase treatment, all cDNA underwent a first 18-cycle PCR with the universal primers M1SS and BC2_uni_R. The study's processing was this. For normalization, 1 million high-quality reads were randomly selected from each sample, with every read carrying a distinct molecular identifier. Instead of being binned into consensus sequences, reads with shared molecular identifiers were discarded. MiTCR, set to a Q25 quality threshold and the strictest error-elimination algorithm, was used for CDR3 identification, clonotype clustering and error correction. A nonparametric unseen species model with Euler transformation was used to estimate a lower bound on total TCR beta diversity. The raw public reads went through TCRdb reprocessing: fastp at Q25, MiXCR clone calling, in-frame beta chains kept. CDR3 protein sequences are deduplicated, and each keeps its most common genes and DNA. The V and J calls follow TCRdb's processing rather than the paper's. Counted in this sample were over 1,500,000 distinct CDR3 sequences; around 50% of them appeared once. Over 2% of the sample lies in the top ten.

This clonotype was counted only a few times. The specificity of this receptor is unknown. Base qualities are not recorded, but no much larger clone differs from it by a single base. This sequence uses TRBV9 and TRBJ1-2; a confident D gene designation cannot be given. The source of this sequence is a woman between 35 and 50 years old in good health. Sample: blood. CDR3 protein: CASSVGPGPNYGYTF. The DNA reads as follows: TGTGCCAGCAGCGTAGGCCCAGGCCCCAACTATGGCTACACCTTC. Joined to the reference TRBV9 and TRBJ1-2 proteins, this CDR3 gives the full variable domain: DSGVTQTPKHLITATGQRVTLRCSPRSGDLSVYWYQQSLDQGLQFLIQYYNGEERAKGNILERFSAQQFPDLHSELNLSSLELGDSALYFCASSVGPGPNYGYTFGSGTRLTVV.